Listed below are T cell receptor beta chains from one sample, sequenced in a study of blood T cell repertoires in COVID-19. The assay was immunoSEQ multiplex PCR, and TCRdb's table has in-frame clones only and misses some. Of 90,000 to 150,000 clones detected, 65% to 90% appear once; the ten largest clones hold approximately 11%. Material for sequencing was peripheral blood. The receptors come from a man older than 75 with acute or convalescent COVID-19. Each CDR3 is given with its conserved first and last residue. The order of the fields is clone size, V gene, J gene, D gene, CDR3 DNA, CDR3 protein. D genes are given only for firm matches. Size is omitted from some rows. Given values are once, few, many or a class for expanded clones.

>-|TRBV3-1/TRBV3-2|TRBJ1-6|TRBD1
TGTGCCAGCAGCCAGGGGACAGGGGTGACCCCCTATAATTCACCCCTCCACTTT
CASSQGTGVTPYNSPLHF
>-|TRBV27|TRBJ2-1|TRBD2
TGTGCCAGCAGTCAAGCGGTATTCCTAGCGGGAGTCCGCCACAATGAGCAGTTCTTC
CASSQAVFLAGVRHNEQFF
>-|TRBV19|TRBJ1-6|-
TGTGCCAGTAGGGAGACAGTTGGGAATAATTCACCCCTCCACTTT
CASRETVGNNSPLHF
>-|TRBV12-3/TRBV12-4|TRBJ2-3|-
TGTGCCAGCAGGACAGTCCCAGATACGCAGTATTTT
CASRTVPDTQYF
>few|TRBV3-1/TRBV3-2|TRBJ2-7|TRBD1
TGTGCCAGCAGCGTACAGGGGGGACCTCGGGGCGAGCAGTACTTC
CASSVQGGPRGEQYF
>-|TRBV7-2|TRBJ2-7|-
TGTGCCAGCAGCTTACGGTCGGGGGACGAGCAGTACTTC
CASSLRSGDEQYF
>-|TRBV19|TRBJ1-2|-
TGTGCCAGCATTAGGAATGGATACAGGGCCCCCTTGGGCTACACCTTC
CASIRNGYRAPLGYTF
>-|TRBV5-1|TRBJ1-6|TRBD1
TGCGCCAGCAGCTTAGGACAGGGTAGCTCACCCCTCCACTTT
CASSLGQGSSPLHF
>-|TRBV5-4|TRBJ1-2|TRBD1
TGTGCCAGCAGCTTGGGGAAGACAGGGGGCTATGGCTACACCTTC
CASSLGKTGGYGYTF
>-|TRBV6-4|TRBJ1-1|-
TGTGCCAGCAGTGACTTTGGGGGGGTAGCTTTCTTT
CASSDFGGVAFF
>-|TRBV18|TRBJ1-4|-
TGTGCCAGCTCACCACGGGACACGATTACCACAACTAATGAAAAACTGTTTTTT
CASSPRDTITTTNEKLFF
>-|TRBV5-4|TRBJ2-3|TRBD2
TGTGCCAGCAGCTTGGGAGCGGGGGGCCCAGATACGCAGTATTTT
CASSLGAGGPDTQYF
>-|TRBV10-3|TRBJ2-7|-
TGTGCCATCACCGAGGGGGGGGACAAAACCTACGAGCAGTACTTC
CAITEGGDKTYEQYF
>-|TRBV19|TRBJ2-1|-
TGTGCCAGTAGTATAGAGGCGGGATCCCTTTACAATGAGCAGTTCTTC
CASSIEAGSLYNEQFF
>-|TRBV5-6|TRBJ2-1|TRBD1
TGTGCCAGCAGCTTGCCCCCGGGACAGGGGGCTTATGAGCAGTTCTTC
CASSLPPGQGAYEQFF
>-|TRBV3-1/TRBV3-2|TRBJ1-2|-
TGTGCCAGCAGCCAAGGGTCAGGTTTAACAGCTAACTATGGCTACACCTTC
CASSQGSGLTANYGYTF
>-|TRBV28|TRBJ1-3|-
TGTGCCAGCAGCCCCTCAAGGACAGTCTCTGGAAACACCATATATTTT
CASSPSRTVSGNTIYF
>-|TRBV30|TRBJ1-6|-
TGTGCCTGGAGTGGGGCAAGTCAGGATTCACCCCTCCACTTT
CAWSGASQDSPLHF
>-|TRBV28|TRBJ2-3|TRBD2
TGTGCCAGCAGTCCCCCGGCGGGAGTAGGAGATACGCAGTATTTT
CASSPPAGVGDTQYF
>-|TRBV6-6|TRBJ1-4|-
TGTGCCAGCATCCCGACCGGGAAACCCAGAGGGGAAAAACTGTTTTTT
CASIPTGKPRGEKLFF
>few|TRBV13|TRBJ1-1|-
TGTGCCAGCAGCTTAGGGAGCAGGGGTGGCGCTTTCTTT
CASSLGSRGGAFF
>once|TRBV6-5|TRBJ1-3|-
TGTGCCAGCACCCCGTCTCGAAACACCATATATTTT
CASTPSRNTIYF
>once|TRBV28|TRBJ1-2|TRBD1
TGTGCCAGCCGGACCGGGACAGGTTTTTATGGCTACACCTTC
CASRTGTGFYGYTF
>-|TRBV18|TRBJ2-3|-
TGTGCCAGCTCACCAAGGACAGATCGCACAGATACGCAGTATTTT
CASSPRTDRTDTQYF
>-|TRBV29-1|TRBJ1-1|TRBD1
TGCAGCGTTGAGGGGACAGGGGCGAACACTGAAGCTTTCTTT
CSVEGTGANTEAFF
>-|TRBV2|TRBJ1-2|TRBD1
TGTGCCAGCAGTGAGAGCCCAGTCGGGACAGGGGCGTCGTCGAGGGGCTACACCTTC
CASSESPVGTGASSRGYTF
>-|TRBV15|TRBJ2-7|TRBD2
TGTGCCACCAGCAGGCGGGGGGGCACAGGGGCCCCAGAGCAGTACTTC
CATSRRGGTGAPEQYF
>-|TRBV30|TRBJ2-5|-
TGTGCCTGGTACAGGACGGAGACCCAGTACTTC
CAWYRTETQYF
>-|TRBV9|TRBJ2-1|TRBD2
TGTGCCAGCAGCGTAGTGTCTAGCGGGGGATACAATGAGCAGTTCTTC
CASSVVSSGGYNEQFF
>-|TRBV5-1|TRBJ2-2|TRBD1
TGCGCCAGCAGCTTGACAGGGGCGAAGACCGGGGAGCTGTTTTTT
CASSLTGAKTGELFF
>-|TRBV7-3|TRBJ2-2|TRBD1
TGTGCCAGCAGCGCCCGGACAGGGTACACCGGGGAGCTGTTTTTT
CASSARTGYTGELFF
>-|TRBV4-1|TRBJ1-1|TRBD1
TGCGCCAGCAGTCCAAGTATAGGACAGGGGATGAACACTGAAGCTTTCTTT
CASSPSIGQGMNTEAFF
>-|TRBV7-8|TRBJ1-1|-
TGTGCCAGCAGCCATCCTGGGCGAAACACTGAAGCTTTCTTT
CASSHPGRNTEAFF
>-|TRBV7-3|TRBJ1-1|-
TGTGCCAGCAGCTTATTCGGGCAGGGGATCACTGAAGCTTTCTTT
CASSLFGQGITEAFF
>-|TRBV5-1|TRBJ2-6|-
TGCGCCAGCAGCTTGGCCGGAGCGGGTGGGGCCAACGTCCTGACTTTC
CASSLAGAGGANVLTF
>-|TRBV11-1|TRBJ2-7|-
TGTGCCAGCAGCTTAGCGGGGGACACTTACTACGAGCAGTACTTC
CASSLAGDTYYEQYF
>-|TRBV28|TRBJ2-2|TRBD2
TGTGCCAGCAGTCCTCCAGGACTAGCGGGTCCCGGGGAGCTGTTTTTT
CASSPPGLAGPGELFF
>-|TRBV30|TRBJ1-1|-
TGTGCCTGGAGTCGAGTAGAGAACACTGAAGCTTTCTTT
CAWSRVENTEAFF
>once|TRBV7-2|TRBJ2-1|TRBD2
TGTGCCAGCAGCTTAAGTCTAGCGGGAGTGGTCTTC
CASSLSLAGVVF
>-|TRBV3-1/TRBV3-2|TRBJ2-5|-
TGTGCCAGCAGCCAGCCAGGATCGCCGCCGAGGACCCAGTACTTC
CASSQPGSPPRTQYF
>few|TRBV7-3|TRBJ1-1|-
TGTGCCAGCAGCTTAACGGGAGGGGGCACTGAAGCTTTCTTT
CASSLTGGGTEAFF